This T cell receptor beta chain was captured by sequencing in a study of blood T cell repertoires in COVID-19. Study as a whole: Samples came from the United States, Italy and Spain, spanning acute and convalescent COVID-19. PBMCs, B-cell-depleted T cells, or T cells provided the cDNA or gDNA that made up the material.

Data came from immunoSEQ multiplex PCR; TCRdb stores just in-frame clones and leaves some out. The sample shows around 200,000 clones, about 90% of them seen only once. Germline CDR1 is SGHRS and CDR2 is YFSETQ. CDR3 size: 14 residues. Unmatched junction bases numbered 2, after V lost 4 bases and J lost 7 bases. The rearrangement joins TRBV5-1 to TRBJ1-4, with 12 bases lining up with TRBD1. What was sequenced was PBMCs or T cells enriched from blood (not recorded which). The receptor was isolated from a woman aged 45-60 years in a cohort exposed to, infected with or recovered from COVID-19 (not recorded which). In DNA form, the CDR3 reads TGCGCCAGCAGCCGGGACAGGGGGCTTGAAAAACTGTTTTTT. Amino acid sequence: CASSRDRGLEKLFF.